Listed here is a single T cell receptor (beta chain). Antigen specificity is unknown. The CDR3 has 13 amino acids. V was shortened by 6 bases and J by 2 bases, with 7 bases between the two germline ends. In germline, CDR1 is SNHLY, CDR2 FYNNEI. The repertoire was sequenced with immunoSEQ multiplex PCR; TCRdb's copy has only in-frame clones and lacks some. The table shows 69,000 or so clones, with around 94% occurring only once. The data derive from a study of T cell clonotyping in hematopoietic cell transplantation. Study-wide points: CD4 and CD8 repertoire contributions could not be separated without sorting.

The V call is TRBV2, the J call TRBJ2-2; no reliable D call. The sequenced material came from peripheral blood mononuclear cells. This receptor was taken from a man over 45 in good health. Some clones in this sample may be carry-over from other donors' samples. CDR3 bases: TGTGCCAGCAGGGGTTACAACACCGGGGAGCTGTTTTTT. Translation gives CASRGYNTGELFF.